This passage covers 24 T cell receptor beta chains from one sample sequenced in a study of blood T cells in healthy people across ages. For the second PCR, which ran for about 6 to 12 cycles, a sample-barcoded 5' primer and a J-beta primer mix were used. TCRdb analysed the 5' RACE reads with MiXCR anew, one entry per CDR3 protein. The repertoire holds some 1.1 million distinct CDR3 sequences, around two fifths seen once, with over 10% in the top ten. Sequenced: blood. Receptors originate from a man between 18 and 35 years old in good health.

This chain links TRBV29-1 with TRBJ1-1; 9 bases agree with TRBD1. The CDR3 contains 13 residues. The junction had 4 bases not matched to a gene; V was cut back by 7 bases and J by 1 base. Looked up from germline, CDR1 is SQVTM and CDR2 is ANQGSEA. The CDR3 nucleotides read TGCAGCGGGGGGACAGGGCGGAACACTGAAGCTTTCTTT. Amino acids: CSGGTGRNTEAFF. Drawing the rest from reference TRBV29-1 and TRBJ1-1, the complete variable domain is SAVISQKPSRDICQRGTSLTIQCQVDSQVTMMFWYRQQPGQSLTLIATANQGSEATYESGFVIDKFPISRPNLTFSTLTVSNMSPEDSSIYLCSGGTGRNTEAFFGQGTRLTVV.

This chain uses TRBV25-1 with TRBJ2-1; 10 nucleotides line up with TRBD2. The CDR3 loop spans 14 amino acids. The V and J ends lost 8 bases and 7 bases, in that order; junction bases with no gene match: 8. Germline loops: CDR1 MGHDK, CDR2 SYGVNS. The CDR3 loop is CASQTGLARNEQFF. The CDR3 DNA is TGTGCCAGCCAGACGGGACTAGCGAGGAATGAGCAGTTCTTC.

This chain connects TRBV28 to TRBJ2-4; 7 bases are shared with TRBD1. The junction had 12 bases not matched to a gene; V was cut back by 4 bases and J by 6 bases. This CDR3 contains 16 residues. Germline CDR1 reads MDHEN; CDR2 reads SYDVKM. For the CDR3, the DNA is TGTGCCAGCAGTTCGTCCCCGAGTTGGGACAGAAACATTCAGTACTTC. Translating gives CASSSSPSWDRNIQYF.

This CDR3 reads CASSERLANTEAFF. The CDR3 DNA sequence: TGTGCCAGCAGTGAAAGGCTGGCCAACACTGAAGCTTTCTTT. The chain links TRBV2 to TRBJ1-1; D unresolved. CDR1 is SNHLY and CDR2 is FYNNEI in the germline V gene. V gave up 2 bases and J gave up 2 bases, with 9 bases separating them. The CDR3 is 14 amino acids.

This clonotype occurred a few times. The rearrangement links TRBV7-9 to TRBJ2-7; 8 bases fit TRBD2. The DNA end favors TRBJ2-5, so the J call may be wrong. This CDR3 is built from 15 residues. Per germline, CDR1 SEHNR and CDR2 FQNEAQ (reference sequence). This CDR3 is CASSPLGLDPETQYF. The CDR3 DNA sequence: TGTGCCAGCAGCCCCTTGGGACTAGACCCAGAGACCCAGTACTTC.

V gene TRBV12-3 or TRBV12-4 combines with J gene TRBJ1-1; weak D call: TRBD1 (5 bases). V lost 2 bases, J lost 10 bases, and 11 bases lay in between. This CDR3 is 12 amino acids long. The chain's CDR3 is CASSLIGQGAFF. In DNA form, the CDR3 reads TGTGCCAGCAGTTTAATAGGGCAGGGAGCTTTCTTT.

The V and J genes are TRBV7-2 and TRBJ2-5; D is uncertain. This CDR3 has 12 residues. Germline V lookup: CDR1 SGHTA, CDR2 FQGNSA. V lost 2 bases and J lost 11, with 12 bases in between. CDR3 coding DNA: TGTGCCAGCAGCTTACCAGTTAATGAGCAGTACTTC. It encodes CASSLPVNEQYF.

V is TRBV20-1 and J is TRBJ1-2; D unclear. Per germline, CDR1 DFQATT and CDR2 SNEGSKA (reference sequence). V was trimmed by 3 bases and J by 8 bases, leaving 10 bases between them. The CDR3 totals 11 residues. The CDR3 is CSARTRRGYTF. The CDR3 nucleotides are TGCAGTGCTAGGACGCGGAGAGGCTACACCTTC.

This clonotype was seen a handful of times. This chain links TRBV29-1 with TRBJ1-2; 8 bases match TRBD1. Trimming took 4 bases from V and 4 from J; bases not matched to a gene: 11. The CDR3 runs 15 residues. Germline CDR1 SQVTM, CDR2 ANQGSEA. The chain's CDR3 is CSVGVGQGARYGYTF. Here the CDR3 DNA reads TGCAGCGTTGGCGTGGGGCAGGGGGCTCGCTATGGCTACACCTTC.

The table lists this clonotype with many counts. The gene calls are TRBV5-1 and TRBJ2-1; D is uncertain. V lost 0 bases to trimming and J lost 8 bases, with 3 bases between them. In germline, CDR1 is SGHRS, CDR2 YFSETQ. This CDR3 has 11 residues. This CDR3 is CASSLEHEQFF. CDR3 nucleotide sequence: TGCGCCAGCAGCTTGGAGCATGAGCAGTTCTTC.

This chain connects TRBV6-5 to TRBJ2-5, with D uncertain. Per the germline V gene, CDR1 is MNHEY and CDR2 is SVGAGI. Deletions cut 0 bases from V and 2 bases from J, with 10 bases between. The CDR3 is 15 amino acids. The CDR3 loop reads CASSYSSTGQETQYF. In DNA form, the CDR3 reads TGTGCCAGCAGTTACTCGAGTACGGGTCAAGAGACCCAGTACTTC.

This clonotype was observed a handful of times. This rearrangement joins TRBV20-1 to TRBJ1-2; maybe TRBD1 (5 bases). The CDR3 consists of 12 residues. V was shortened by 7 bases and J by 8 bases, with 17 bases between the two germline ends. Per germline, CDR1 DFQATT and CDR2 SNEGSKA (reference sequence). DNA of the CDR3: TGCAGTGTACCGGGAGGGGCGGGCGGCTACACCTTC. This gives the protein CSVPGGAGGYTF.

This sequence joins TRBV2 and TRBJ1-4; weak D call: TRBD1 (5 bases). The CDR3 has 14 residues. V was shortened by 2 bases and J by 8 bases, with 12 bases between the two germline ends. CDR1 is SNHLY, CDR2 FYNNEI, per germline. The CDR3 reads CASSELGVQEKLFF. The DNA for the CDR3 is TGTGCCAGCAGTGAATTAGGGGTACAGGAAAAACTGTTTTTT. Filled out from reference TRBV2 and TRBJ1-4, the complete variable domain reads EPEVTQTPSHQVTQMGQEVILRCVPISNHLYFYWYRQILGQKVEFLVSFYNNEISEKSEIFDDQFSVERPDGSNFTLKIRSTKLEDSAMYFCASSELGVQEKLFFGSGTQLSVL.

This clonotype showed up just once. Just one base apart from a much larger clone, this may be a read error. V gene TRBV20-1 combines with J gene TRBJ2-5; 7 nucleotides match TRBD1. The better agreement between TRBJ2-1 and the DNA end casts doubt on the J call. Germline V gives CDR1 DFQATT, CDR2 SNEGSKA (reference sequence). CDR3 size: 14 residues. Here the CDR3 DNA reads TGCAGTGCGACTCCAGGGACAGTCCAAGAGACCCAGTTCTTC. This codes for CSATPGTVQETQFF.

The chain recombines TRBV5-1 with TRBJ2-7; weak D call: TRBD1 (6 bases). CDR1 is SGHRS, CDR2 YFSETQ, per germline. V lost 3 bases and J lost 5, with 18 bases in between. The CDR3 covers 15 residues. CDR3 residues: CASSSHRDRQDEQYF. CDR3 bases: TGCGCCAGCAGCTCCCACCGCGACAGGCAGGACGAGCAGTACTTC.

This clonotype has a handful of counts. This chain connects TRBV10-3 to TRBJ1-2; 9 nucleotides agree with TRBD1. The trim removed 2 bases at V and 5 bases at J, leaving 3 bases unmatched. The CDR3 consists of 14 residues. Germline loops: CDR1 ENHRY, CDR2 SYGVKD. In DNA form, the CDR3 reads TGTGCCATCAGTGAGGCAGGGACAGGGTATGGCTACACCTTC. It yields the protein CAISEAGTGYGYTF.

V usage is TRBV2 and J usage is TRBJ2-3; 11 bases match TRBD2. The CDR3 totals 16 residues. Per germline, CDR1 SNHLY and CDR2 FYNNEI. V shed 1 base and J 3 bases; nucleotides not matched to a gene: 3. The CDR3 DNA follows: TGTGCCAGCAGTGAAGGTAGACTAGCGGGGACAGATACGCAGTATTTT. It encodes CASSEGRLAGTDTQYF.

Many counts were recorded for this clonotype. V and J are TRBV20-1 and TRBJ1-5; TRBD1 matches 8 bases. The V and J ends lost 1 base and 4 bases, in that order; junction bases with no gene match: 0. Germline values: CDR1 DFQATT, CDR2 SNEGSKA (reference sequence). CDR3 size: 13 residues. In DNA form, the CDR3 reads TGCAGTGCTAGAGGACAGGGGAATCAGCCCCAGCATTTT. Translation: CSARGQGNQPQHF.

The V gene is TRBV6-5, the J gene TRBJ1-1; no firm D call. The germline V gene encodes CDR1 MNHEY and CDR2 SVGAGI. V was shortened by 8 bases and J by 0 bases, with 16 bases between the two germline ends. The CDR3 runs 15 residues. CDR3 nucleotides: TGTGCCAGCCGCCTCCGTACGGGGTTGAACACTGAAGCTTTCTTT. Encoded protein: CASRLRTGLNTEAFF.

The chain joins TRBV12-3 or TRBV12-4 to TRBJ2-4; D gene uncertain. V dropped 1 base and J dropped 0 bases, with 10 bases sitting between them. The CDR3 sequence is 16 residues long. Here the CDR3 reads CASSLGGTLAKNIQYF. In nucleotides, the CDR3 is TGTGCCAGCAGTTTAGGAGGAACGCTAGCCAAAAACATTCAGTACTTC.

This clonotype has a handful of counts. The J gene is TRBJ1-6, the V gene TRBV7-2; no definite D call. Trimming cost V 3 bases and J 3 bases, with 12 bases left between them. Germline CDR1 and CDR2: SGHTA and FQGNSA. The CDR3 is 16 residues long. The CDR3 DNA is TGTGCCAGCAGCTTCGTGGAGTTCAACTATAATTCACCCCTCCACTTT. Translating it yields CASSFVEFNYNSPLHF.

This clonotype was observed a few times. J is TRBJ1-2 and V is TRBV6-5; D unclear. The germline V gene encodes CDR1 MNHEY and CDR2 SVGAGI. V lost 0 bases, J lost 6 bases, and 11 bases lay in between. The CDR3 has 14 amino acids. CDR3 sequence reads: CASSYSGGYDGYTF. Written as DNA, the CDR3 is TGTGCCAGCAGTTACTCCGGAGGGTATGATGGCTACACCTTC.

This clonotype has at least ten counts. V and J are TRBV9 and TRBJ1-2; D gene uncertain. V lost 7 bases and J 6 bases, leaving 13 bases between the germline ends. In germline, CDR1 is SGDLS, CDR2 YYNGEE. This CDR3 has 12 residues. CDR3 protein: CASLHPPDGYTF. CDR3 coding DNA: TGTGCCAGCCTCCACCCCCCTGATGGCTACACCTTC.

This clonotype was observed a handful of times. J is TRBJ1-1 and V is TRBV3-1, with a tentative D call TRBD1 (6 bases). Looked up from germline, CDR1 is LGHDT and CDR2 is YNNKEL (reference sequence). This CDR3 is 14 amino acids long. V was cut by 5 bases and J by 5 bases, with 15 bases left in between. DNA for the CDR3: TGTGCCAGCAGCGTCAAGAGGGGGGCTACTGAAGCTTTCTTT. Translating gives CASSVKRGATEAFF.